This T cell receptor (beta chain) was obtained from a study of blood T cell repertoires in COVID-19 (dated by TCRdb to between 2020 and 2021). For the study in its entirety: The collaborator samples originated in the United States, Italy and Spain and spanned the acute and convalescent phases of COVID-19. The prospective study material was composed of cDNA or gDNA derived from T cells, B-cell-depleted T cells, or PBMCs. Subjects who had been exposed to COVID-19, were actively infected with it, or had recovered from it provided the deeply sampled blood TCRbeta repertoires that made up the dataset. The repertoires were made available in a free public database intended to serve as a resource for research on the immune response to SARS-CoV-2. The samples were drawn from two sources: the first 160 participants of the ongoing ImmuneRACE study, and 1,254 subjects contributed by 6 global collaborators. A de-identified subject ID, COVID-19 status, age in years and sex were almost always included in the sample metadata. Where available, HLA class I and class II types were obtained from metadata supplied by the sample provider rather than from assay-based typing. What the study reported, not specific to this receptor: How much clinical and demographic metadata was included differed by source and by participant, and the metadata was provided uncurated.

TCRbeta CDR3 regions were amplified from genomic DNA by means of the immunoSEQ Assay, a bias-controlled multiplex PCR. On the authors' methods: Within the assay, amplification of reference gene primers was used to estimate how many nucleated cells each sample contained. To quantify the absolute abundance of each unique TCRbeta CDR3 rearrangement, sequence reads were collapsed and filtered. For each sample, productive Simpson clonality was calculated as the square root of Simpson's diversity index over productive rearrangements. The immuneACCESS repertoire file appears here via TCRdb, limited to in-frame rearrangements. These files lack a portion of the clones; in checked studies, under half of the deficit traces to unresolved V genes, and the cause of the others is not known. D and trimming come from the DNA, and the V and J calls and clone size come from that table. This sample has about 96,000 clones in its table, and about 88% of those were observed once. The ten largest clones take up 15% to 20% of the sample.

The germline V gene specifies MGHRA as CDR1 and YSYEKL as CDR2. From cysteine to phenylalanine, the CDR3 is 16 amino acids long. The entry retains the CDR3 DNA only, 48 bases that are in frame from base 1. V has 4 bases trimmed and J has 7 bases trimmed; junction bases matching no gene number 13. This clone has more than one count but fewer than ten. There is no known antigen for this receptor. Base quality data are lacking; no much larger clone is found one base away. Each collaborating institution followed its own protocols to collect whole blood in K2EDTA tubes. For TCRbeta analysis, collaborators shipped samples in one of three forms: frozen whole blood, isolated PBMCs, or DNA extracted from either of those sample types.

The clonotype was recovered from a woman aged 55 to 70 with acute or convalescent COVID-19. The material sequenced was peripheral blood. The rearranged chain carries TRBV4-1 and TRBJ1-3, with 7 junctional bases fitting TRBD1. The CDR3 sequence is CASSRPGTDKRNTIYF. The DNA sequence follows: TGCGCCAGCAGCCGACCCGGGACAGATAAGCGGAACACCATATATTTT.